The 5 T cell receptor beta chains reported below all come from one sample, sequenced in a study of cytomegalovirus exposure and HLA in healthy donors (dated by TCRdb to the late 2010s). Library generation was performed with the immunoSEQ multiplex PCR assay. The multiplex PCR relied on a mix of 60 forward primers for TCR Vbeta segments and 13 reverse primers for TCR Jbeta segments. TCRdb stores this immuneACCESS table with in-frame sequences only. Part of the clones is absent; in the studies checked, under half of the shortfall reflects unresolved V genes, and no reason is known for the rest. Within this sample are more than 80,000 clones, with 81% of them counted one time only. The ten largest account for about 1.2% of the sample. The sample comprised PBMCs. These receptors were collected from a girl aged 2 to 9 in good health and CMV-seropositive.

The genes are TRBV30 and TRBJ1-5; possibly TRBD1 for D (5 bases). Germline V lookup: CDR1 GTSNPN, CDR2 SVGIG (reference sequence). The CDR3 is 13 residues long. The ends were cut back, 5 bases at V and 6 bases at J, with 14 bases in the middle. CDR3 sequence: CAWAELGGQPQHF. CDR3 in DNA: TGTGCCTGGGCGGAACTCGGGGGTCAGCCCCAGCATTTT.

This chain uses TRBV6-5 with TRBJ2-7; TRBD2 matches at 7 bases. CDR3 length: 15 amino acids. The trim removed 3 bases at V and 4 bases at J, leaving 9 bases unmatched. Germline assignment: CDR1 MNHEY and CDR2 SVGAGI. This CDR3 is CASSYLGSGPYEQYF. The DNA for the CDR3 is TGTGCCAGCAGTTATCTTGGTAGCGGGCCATACGAGCAGTACTTC.

V is TRBV28 and J is TRBJ1-3; the D gene is possibly TRBD1 (5 bases). Germline lookup yields CDR1 MDHEN and CDR2 SYDVKM. CDR3 length: 16 amino acids. V was cut by 7 bases and J by 2 bases, with 18 bases left in between. The CDR3 DNA follows: TGTGCCAGCATCTCGTCCGCATGGGGGGCTGGAAACACCATATATTTT. Amino acid sequence: CASISSAWGAGNTIYF. The complete variable domain, with remaining parts taken from reference TRBV28 and TRBJ1-3, reads DVKVTQSSRYLVKRTGEKVFLECVQDMDHENMFWYRQDPGLGLRLIYFSYDVKMKEKGDIPEGYSVSREKKERFSLILESASTNQTSMYLCASISSAWGAGNTIYFGEGSWLTVV.

The chain carries TRBV28 and TRBJ2-7, with 11 bases lining up with TRBD2. The CDR3 covers 16 residues. J was trimmed by 4 bases and V by 3 bases; bases with no gene match: 8. Germline V lookup: CDR1 MDHEN, CDR2 SYDVKM. CDR3 amino acids: CASSFPKTSGKYEQYF. CDR3 DNA: TGTGCCAGCAGTTTCCCGAAGACTAGCGGGAAGTACGAGCAGTACTTC. Complete variable domain (other parts from reference TRBV28 and TRBJ2-7): DVKVTQSSRYLVKRTGEKVFLECVQDMDHENMFWYRQDPGLGLRLIYFSYDVKMKEKGDIPEGYSVSREKKERFSLILESASTNQTSMYLCASSFPKTSGKYEQYFGPGTRLTVT.

V is TRBV30 and J is TRBJ2-1, with TRBD2 identical over 7 bases. V gave up 3 bases and J gave up 2 bases; unmatched junction bases: 7. The CDR3 runs to 15 residues. CDR1 and CDR2 (germline): GTSNPN, SVGIG (reference sequence). For the CDR3, the DNA is TGTGCCTGGAGCGTCGGGGGGTTCACCTACAATGAGCAGTTCTTC. It codes for CAWSVGGFTYNEQFF.